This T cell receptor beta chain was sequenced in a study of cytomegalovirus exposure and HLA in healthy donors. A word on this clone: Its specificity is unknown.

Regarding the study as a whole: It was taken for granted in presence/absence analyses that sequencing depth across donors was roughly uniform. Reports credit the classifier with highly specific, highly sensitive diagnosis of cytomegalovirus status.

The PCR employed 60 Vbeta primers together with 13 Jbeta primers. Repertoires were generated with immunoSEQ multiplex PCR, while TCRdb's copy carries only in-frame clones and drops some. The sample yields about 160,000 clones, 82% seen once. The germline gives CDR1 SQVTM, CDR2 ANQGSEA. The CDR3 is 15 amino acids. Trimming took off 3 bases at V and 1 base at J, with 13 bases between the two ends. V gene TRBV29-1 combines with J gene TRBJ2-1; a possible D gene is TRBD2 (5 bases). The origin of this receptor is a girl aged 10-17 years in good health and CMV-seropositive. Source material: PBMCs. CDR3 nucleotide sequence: TGCAGCGTTGAGCCCACAAGAGGGTCCTACAATGAGCAGTTCTTC. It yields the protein CSVEPTRGSYNEQFF.